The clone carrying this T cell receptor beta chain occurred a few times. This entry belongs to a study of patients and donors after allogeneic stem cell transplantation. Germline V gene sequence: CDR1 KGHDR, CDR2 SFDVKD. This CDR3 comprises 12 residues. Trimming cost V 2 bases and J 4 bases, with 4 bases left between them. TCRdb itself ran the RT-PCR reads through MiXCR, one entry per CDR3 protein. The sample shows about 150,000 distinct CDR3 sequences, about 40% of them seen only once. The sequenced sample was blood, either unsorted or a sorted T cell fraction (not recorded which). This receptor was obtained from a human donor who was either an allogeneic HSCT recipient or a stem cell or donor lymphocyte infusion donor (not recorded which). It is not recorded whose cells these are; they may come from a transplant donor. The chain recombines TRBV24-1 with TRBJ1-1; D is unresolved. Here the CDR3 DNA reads TGTGCCACCAGTGATTCTAGCACTGAAGCTTTCTTT. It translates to CATSDSSTEAFF.